Presented here are 3 T cell receptor beta chains from one specimen sequenced in a study of cytomegalovirus exposure and HLA in healthy donors. Use of 60 Vbeta and 13 Jbeta primers characterized the PCR. Sequencing was performed with immunoSEQ multiplex PCR; in TCRdb, only in-frame clones are kept and a portion is missing. This table holds about 140,000 clones, about two thirds found once. Input material: PBMCs. The receptors were gathered from a man aged 45-65 years in good health and CMV-seropositive.

The V gene is TRBV6-1, the J gene TRBJ2-5, with 9 bases aligning to TRBD1. Germline CDR1 and CDR2: MNHNS and SASEGT. The CDR3 consists of 15 residues. Losses at the gene ends were 3 bases for V and 5 bases for J; bases not matched to a gene: 7. CDR3 sequence: CASSDQTGGFETQYF. In DNA, the CDR3 is TGTGCCAGCAGTGACCAGACAGGGGGGTTTGAGACCCAGTACTTC.

The V call is TRBV5-1, the J call TRBJ1-2, with D possibly being TRBD1 (6 bases). This CDR3 comprises 13 residues. Trimming cost V 4 bases and J 3 bases, with 10 bases left between them. Germline V lookup: CDR1 SGHRS, CDR2 YFSETQ. The CDR3, as DNA: TGCGCCAGCAGCCCACAGGGAGACTATGGCTACACCTTC. It specifies CASSPQGDYGYTF.

This chain joins TRBV28 and TRBJ2-1, with a tentative D call TRBD2 (6 bases). Germline CDR1 is MDHEN and CDR2 is SYDVKM. CDR3 length: 15 amino acids. V lost 3 bases and J lost 7, with 16 bases in between. The CDR3 is CASSFGGRVRNEQFF. The CDR3 DNA is TGTGCCAGCAGTTTCGGGGGAAGGGTTAGGAATGAGCAGTTCTTC.